This TCR beta chain was identified during a study of shared clonotypes between healthy human individuals. Sequencing was performed with immunoSEQ multiplex PCR; in TCRdb, only in-frame clones are kept and a portion is missing. This table holds around 2,100,000 clones, about 95% found once. V lost 6 bases to trimming and J lost 5 bases, with 10 bases between them. Germline V CDR1 and CDR2: MNHEY, SMNVEV (reference sequence). This CDR3 spans 13 amino acids. Positive CCR7 selection of CD45RO-negative cells yielded the naive CD8 cells, and terminally differentiated effector memory CD45RA+ cells were excluded.

Sequenced sample: naive CD8+ T cells sorted from blood. The clonotype was recovered from a man younger than 30 in good health. This sequence joins TRBV27 and TRBJ1-4; D ambiguous. The CDR3 DNA follows: TGTGCCAGCAGGGTTTTGGGGAATGAAAAACTGTTTTTT. Amino acid sequence: CASRVLGNEKLFF. Complete variable domain (other parts from reference TRBV27 and TRBJ1-4): EAQVTQNPRYLITVTGKKLTVTCSQNMNHEYMSWYRQDPGLGLRQIYYSMNVEVTDKGDVPEGYKVSRKEKRNFPLILESPSPNQTSLYFCASRVLGNEKLFFGSGTQLSVL.